Listed here are 7 T cell receptor beta chains from one sample, sequenced in a study of blood T cell repertoires in COVID-19. Using immunoSEQ multiplex PCR, the repertoire was profiled, and TCRdb retains in-frame clones only, with some absent. The sample has some 340,000 clones; approximately 89% are singletons. The sample taken for sequencing was PBMCs or T cells enriched from blood (not recorded which). These receptors were collected from a woman aged 30 to 39 who had recovered from COVID-19.

The chain couples TRBV7-2 to TRBJ2-1, with 9 bases aligning to TRBD1. Germline assignment: CDR1 SGHTA and CDR2 FQGNSA. V was pared by 6 bases and J by 6 bases, with 12 bases of the junction left unmatched. The CDR3 extends over 16 amino acids. CDR3 DNA: TGTGCCAGCAGACTACCCGGGACAGGGAGTGTCAATGAGCAGTTCTTC. It is translated as CASRLPGTGSVNEQFF.

The gene calls are TRBV27 and TRBJ2-7; the D is unclear. The CDR3 is 12 residues long. Trimming took 4 bases from V and 0 from J, leaving 4 bases between them. Germline CDR1 reads MNHEY; CDR2 reads SMNVEV (reference sequence). The CDR3 nucleotides read TGTGCCAGCAGTTCCCTCTCCTACGAGCAGTACTTC. Translation gives CASSSLSYEQYF.

The chain joins TRBV5-6 to TRBJ1-2; D is ambiguous. The length of the CDR3 is 11 residues. The V gene lost 5 bases and the J gene lost 5 bases, with 7 bases spanning the gap. The germline V gene has CDR1 SGHDT and CDR2 YYEEEE. CDR3 loop: CASRLRYGYTF. In DNA, the CDR3 is TGTGCCAGCAGGCTGCGGTATGGCTACACCTTC.

The chain uses TRBV5-4 and TRBJ2-7, with a weak D call TRBD2 (5 bases). Trimming removed 0 bases from V and 0 bases from J, with 10 bases in between. The CDR3 extends over 15 amino acids. CDR1 SGHNT and CDR2 YYREEE come from the germline V gene (reference sequence). CDR3 sequence (DNA): TGTGCCAGCAGCTTGGGTCCGGGAATCTCCTACGAGCAGTACTTC. Its protein is CASSLGPGISYEQYF.

The genes are TRBV9 and TRBJ1-2; D is uncertain. Germline-derived CDR1 and CDR2 are SGDLS and YYNGEE. V lost 0 bases and J lost 9, with 15 bases in between. The CDR3 has 14 amino acids. The CDR3 loop is CASSVATRAERYTF. The DNA of the CDR3 is TGTGCCAGCAGCGTAGCTACGAGGGCGGAACGCTACACCTTC. The full variable domain, completed using reference TRBV9 and TRBJ1-2, is DSGVTQTPKHLITATGQRVTLRCSPRSGDLSVYWYQQSLDQGLQFLIQYYNGEERAKGNILERFSAQQFPDLHSELNLSSLELGDSALYFCASSVATRAERYTFGSGTRLTVV.

The chain recombines TRBV5-4 with TRBJ1-2; perhaps TRBD1 as D (5 bases). V lost 2 bases, J lost 4 bases, and 12 bases lay in between. Germline CDR1 is SGHNT and CDR2 is YYREEE (reference sequence). CDR3 length: 14 amino acids. CDR3 sequence reads: CASSFDSEVYGYTF. In DNA form, the CDR3 reads TGTGCCAGCAGCTTTGACAGCGAGGTCTATGGCTACACCTTC.

This chain links TRBV6-1 with TRBJ2-2; TRBD2 is a possible D gene (6 bases). Germline values: CDR1 MNHNS, CDR2 SASEGT. Trimming shortened V by 6 bases and J by 4 bases, and 18 bases separated the two germline ends. The CDR3 has 16 amino acids. CDR3 loop: CASRETSWFRTGELFF. In DNA, the CDR3 is TGTGCCAGCAGGGAAACTAGCTGGTTCCGCACCGGGGAGCTGTTTTTT.